The source of this T cell receptor beta chain is a study of glioma-infiltrating T cells. This clonotype occurred many times. TCR alpha and beta CDR3 regions were amplified from RNA using iRepertoire nested multiplex PCR. TCRdb called the multiplex PCR reads again in MiXCR, with one record for every CDR3 protein. The table records 44,000 or so distinct CDR3 sequences, about a fifth of them present only once. Sequences were obtained from glioma tissue, nonneoplastic brain tissue, or PBMCs (not recorded which). The receptor comes from a human donor with low-grade glioma or glioblastoma, undergoing nonglioma brain surgery, or in good health (not recorded which).

CDR3 residues: CASSLFLGYGGNIQYF. In nucleotides, the CDR3 is TGTGCCAGCAGCTTATTTTTGGGGTATGGGGGAAACATTCAGTACTTC. V and J are TRBV7-9 and TRBJ2-4; D tentatively reads TRBD1 or TRBD2 (5 bases each). Trimming took 2 bases from V and 6 from J, leaving 17 bases between them. Germline V gene lookup returns CDR1 SEHNR and CDR2 FQNEAQ (reference sequence). This CDR3 has 16 amino acids.